This TCR beta chain was sequenced during a study of blood T cell repertoires in COVID-19. Study in general: Samples of COVID-19 (acute and convalescent) were obtained from the United States, Italy and Spain. PBMCs, B-cell-depleted T cells, or T cells were the source of the cDNA or gDNA that made up the material.

How the authors handled the data: Counts of nucleated cells, estimated from reference gene primer amplification, were obtained. The assay was immunoSEQ multiplex PCR, and TCRdb's table has in-frame clones only and misses some. That table supplies the V and J calls and clone size; D and trimming were determined from the DNA. Of some 200,000 clones listed, 80% to 90% are singletons. J gave up 0 bases and V 1 base, and 6 bases lay outside the gene matches. CDR3 length: 16 amino acids. The germline gives CDR1 MDHEN, CDR2 SYDVKM. The V and J genes are TRBV28 and TRBJ2-7, with TRBD2 matching over 7 bases. The sequence was collected from a woman in her fifties or sixties with active or convalescent COVID-19. The sample comprised peripheral blood. CDR3 bases: TGTGCCAGCAGTTTATCTAGCGGAGGTAGCTCCTACGAGCAGTACTTC. Translating it yields CASSLSSGGSSYEQYF.